A single sample is the source of the 6 T cell receptor beta chains below, sequenced in a study of blood T cell repertoires in COVID-19. Sequencing was performed with immunoSEQ multiplex PCR; in TCRdb, only in-frame clones are kept and a portion is missing. The sample shows hundreds of thousands of clones, 87% of them seen only once. Material for sequencing was peripheral blood. Receptors originate from a man aged 18-30 years with active or convalescent COVID-19.

V and J are TRBV9 and TRBJ1-6; D remains ambiguous. This CDR3 region has 14 residues. V lost 4 bases and J 3 bases, leaving 8 bases between the germline ends. The germline V gene has CDR1 SGDLS and CDR2 YYNGEE. CDR3 nucleotide sequence: TGTGCCAGCAGCCCGACTGTCTATAATTCACCCCTCCACTTT. This sequence encodes CASSPTVYNSPLHF.

The chain has TRBV5-1 and TRBJ2-1; D is possibly TRBD2 (6 bases). V was trimmed by 4 bases and J by 8 bases, leaving 19 bases between them. CDR3 length equals 15 residues. CDR1 is SGHRS, CDR2 YFSETQ, per germline. The CDR3 DNA reads TGCGCCAGCAGCCCCAGCGGGCCCCGGGGAGATGAGCAGTTCTTC. Translating gives CASSPSGPRGDEQFF.

The chain has TRBV5-6 and TRBJ2-3; 7 bases are shared with TRBD1. The CDR3 runs 16 residues. The trim removed 10 bases at V and 3 bases at J, leaving 17 bases unmatched. Germline V CDR1 and CDR2: SGHDT, YYEEEE. CDR3 coding DNA: TGTGCCCCCCGTCCGGGACAGAGAAACAGTACAGATACGCAGTATTTT. Protein sequence: CAPRPGQRNSTDTQYF.

The chain combines TRBV2 with TRBJ2-2, with TRBD2 matching 10 bases. Germline CDR1 is SNHLY and CDR2 is FYNNEI. V shed 8 bases, J shed 9 bases, and the junction held 15 bases outside the gene matches. The CDR3 covers 16 residues. Here the CDR3 DNA reads TGTGCCAGCTGGGGAGGACTAGCGGCGGGACCCAGGGAGCTGTTTTTT. Amino acid sequence: CASWGGLAAGPRELFF.

This sequence joins TRBV18 and TRBJ1-2; weak D call: TRBD1 (6 bases). The CDR3 loop spans 14 amino acids. The germline V and J ends were trimmed by 2 bases and 4 bases, with 11 bases remaining between them. The V gene's germline CDR1 is KGHSH and CDR2 LQKENI. The CDR3 loop is CASSPTDSFYGYTF. The CDR3 DNA is TGTGCCAGCTCACCAACGGACAGTTTCTATGGCTACACCTTC.

The rearrangement uses TRBV4-1 and TRBJ2-7, with TRBD1 identical over 7 bases. This CDR3 has 15 amino acids. Germline trimming cut 4 bases from V and 2 bases from J; bases unmatched to any gene: 8. Germline V gene data show CDR1 as MGHRA and CDR2 as YSYEKL. In DNA, the CDR3 is TGCGCCAGCAGCCTAACGGGGACAGATGCCTACGAGCAGTACTTC. As protein: CASSLTGTDAYEQYF.